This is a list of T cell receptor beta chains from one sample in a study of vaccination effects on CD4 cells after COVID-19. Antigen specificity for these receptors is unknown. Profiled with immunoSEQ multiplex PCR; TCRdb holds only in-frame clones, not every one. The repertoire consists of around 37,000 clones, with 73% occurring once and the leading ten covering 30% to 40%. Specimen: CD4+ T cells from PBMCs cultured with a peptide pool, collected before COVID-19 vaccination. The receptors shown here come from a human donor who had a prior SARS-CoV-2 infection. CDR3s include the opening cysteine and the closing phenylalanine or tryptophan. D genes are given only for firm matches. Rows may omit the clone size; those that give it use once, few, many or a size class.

CDR3aa: CASTGSQETQYF
CDR3nt: TGTGCCAGCACCGGCAGTCAAGAGACCCAGTACTTC
len: 12
d_gene: -
v_gene: TRBV2
abundance: -
j_gene: TRBJ2-5

CDR3aa: CAWSVWGLEAFF
CDR3nt: TGTGCCTGGAGTGTGTGGGGGTTGGAAGCTTTCTTT
len: 12
d_gene: -
v_gene: TRBV30
abundance: -
j_gene: TRBJ1-1

CDR3aa: CASLSGTDFYTGELFF
CDR3nt: TGTGCTAGCCTATCCGGGACAGACTTCTACACCGGGGAGCTGTTTTTT
len: 16
d_gene: TRBD1
v_gene: TRBV12-5
abundance: -
j_gene: TRBJ2-2

CDR3aa: CASSPPLASDTQYF
CDR3nt: TGTGCCAGCAGTCCCCCGCTAGCTTCTGATACGCAGTATTTT
len: 14
d_gene: -
v_gene: TRBV28
abundance: few
j_gene: TRBJ2-3

CDR3aa: CASSSLPQIGQFF
CDR3nt: TGTGCCAGCAGTAGTCTTCCTCAGATCGGGCAGTTCTTC
len: 13
d_gene: -
v_gene: TRBV2
abundance: -
j_gene: TRBJ2-1

CDR3aa: CASSLLLGQVEETQYF
CDR3nt: TGTGCCAGCAGCTTATTACTGGGACAGGTGGAAGAGACCCAGTACTTC
len: 16
d_gene: TRBD1
v_gene: TRBV11-3
abundance: -
j_gene: TRBJ2-5

CDR3aa: CASSLAGGRDTQYF
CDR3nt: TGTGCCAGCAGCTTAGCGGGAGGGCGGGATACGCAGTATTTT
len: 14
d_gene: TRBD2
v_gene: TRBV7-3
abundance: once
j_gene: TRBJ2-3

CDR3aa: CASSRGQGGNQPQHF
CDR3nt: TGTGCCAGCAGCCGTGGACAGGGCGGCAATCAGCCCCAGCATTTT
len: 15
d_gene: TRBD1
v_gene: TRBV5-6
abundance: -
j_gene: TRBJ1-5

CDR3aa: CSVRGGSGETQYF
CDR3nt: TGCAGCGTTCGGGGGGGGTCGGGAGAGACCCAGTACTTC
len: 13
d_gene: TRBD2
v_gene: TRBV29-1
abundance: -
j_gene: TRBJ2-5

CDR3aa: CASSLAPDRPNTEAFF
CDR3nt: TGTGCCAGCAGCTTGGCACCCGACAGGCCGAACACTGAAGCTTTCTTT
len: 16
d_gene: -
v_gene: TRBV5-6
abundance: -
j_gene: TRBJ1-1

CDR3aa: CASSRSVSGPRGDTQYF
CDR3nt: TGTGCCAGCAGCAGGTCGGTTAGCGGACCAAGGGGAGATACGCAGTATTTT
len: 17
d_gene: -
v_gene: TRBV7-6
abundance: -
j_gene: TRBJ2-3

CDR3aa: CASRGGFESGTQYF
CDR3nt: TGCGCCAGCCGAGGGGGGTTTGAGTCCGGAACGCAGTATTTT
len: 14
d_gene: -
v_gene: TRBV5-1
abundance: -
j_gene: TRBJ2-3

CDR3aa: CASSQDSPFGGLVTEAFF
CDR3nt: TGTGCCAGCAGCCAAGATTCTCCTTTCGGGGGTTTAGTCACTGAAGCTTTCTTT
len: 18
d_gene: -
v_gene: TRBV14
abundance: -
j_gene: TRBJ1-1

CDR3aa: CASSFGSQETQYF
CDR3nt: TGTGCCAGCAGCTTCGGGAGCCAAGAGACCCAGTACTTC
len: 13
d_gene: -
v_gene: TRBV11-1
abundance: -
j_gene: TRBJ2-5

CDR3aa: CASSPRTGHGYTF
CDR3nt: TGTGCCAGCAGTCCGAGGACAGGCCACGGCTACACCTTC
len: 13
d_gene: TRBD1
v_gene: TRBV12-3/TRBV12-4
abundance: once
j_gene: TRBJ1-2

CDR3aa: CASSSDRRTPLHF
CDR3nt: TGTGCCAGCAGCTCGGACAGACGGACACCCCTCCACTTT
len: 13
d_gene: -
v_gene: TRBV7-6
abundance: -
j_gene: TRBJ1-6

CDR3aa: CASSRPGTGVTEAFF
CDR3nt: TGTGCCAGCAGTAGACCCGGGACAGGGGTAACTGAAGCTTTCTTT
len: 15
d_gene: TRBD1
v_gene: TRBV6-5
abundance: -
j_gene: TRBJ1-1

CDR3aa: CASSPTRGTSGSYNEQFF
CDR3nt: TGTGCCAGCAGCCCAACCCGGGGGACTAGCGGCTCCTACAATGAGCAGTTCTTC
len: 18
d_gene: TRBD2
v_gene: TRBV14
abundance: -
j_gene: TRBJ2-1

CDR3aa: CAISESGRTGELFF
CDR3nt: TGTGCCATCAGTGAGTCGGGAAGAACCGGGGAGCTGTTTTTT
len: 14
d_gene: -
v_gene: TRBV10-3
abundance: -
j_gene: TRBJ2-2

CDR3aa: CSASLLKSEVYGYTF
CDR3nt: TGCAGTGCTAGTTTGTTGAAGTCTGAGGTATATGGCTACACCTTC
len: 15
d_gene: -
v_gene: TRBV20-1
abundance: -
j_gene: TRBJ1-2

CDR3aa: CASSPKNEYEQYF
CDR3nt: TGCGCCAGCAGCCCCAAGAACGAGTACGAGCAGTACTTC
len: 13
d_gene: -
v_gene: TRBV5-1
abundance: -
j_gene: TRBJ2-7

CDR3aa: CASRDTPRANYGYTF
CDR3nt: TGTGCCAGCAGGGACACTCCCCGAGCTAACTATGGCTACACCTTC
len: 15
d_gene: -
v_gene: TRBV2
abundance: -
j_gene: TRBJ1-2

CDR3aa: CASSQDQGMVQYF
CDR3nt: TGCGCCAGCAGCCAAGATCAGGGAATGGTGCAGTACTTC
len: 13
d_gene: -
v_gene: TRBV4-1
abundance: medium-sized
j_gene: TRBJ2-7

CDR3aa: CAWTRAWTSGRGNEQFF
CDR3nt: TGTGCCTGGACCCGAGCCTGGACTAGCGGGAGGGGCAATGAGCAGTTCTTC
len: 17
d_gene: TRBD2
v_gene: TRBV30
abundance: -
j_gene: TRBJ2-1

CDR3aa: CASSYSIWNSNQPQHF
CDR3nt: TGTGCCAGCAGTTACTCGATCTGGAATAGCAATCAGCCCCAGCATTTT
len: 16
d_gene: -
v_gene: TRBV6-5
abundance: -
j_gene: TRBJ1-5

CDR3aa: CASSKGAKRGHRGPTEAFF
CDR3nt: TGTGCCAGCAGCAAAGGCGCGAAAAGGGGACACAGGGGACCAACTGAAGCTTTCTTT
len: 19
d_gene: -
v_gene: TRBV21-1
abundance: once
j_gene: TRBJ1-1

CDR3aa: CASSPRGNNYGYTF
CDR3nt: TGCGCCAGCAGCCCGCGGGGGAATAACTATGGCTACACCTTC
len: 14
d_gene: -
v_gene: TRBV5-1
abundance: -
j_gene: TRBJ1-2

CDR3aa: CASSQRVATNEKLFF
CDR3nt: TGCGCCAGCAGCCAACGGGTTGCAACTAATGAAAAACTGTTTTTT
len: 15
d_gene: -
v_gene: TRBV4-3
abundance: -
j_gene: TRBJ1-4

CDR3aa: CAWSLYRAEAFF
CDR3nt: TGTGCCTGGTCACTATACAGGGCTGAAGCTTTCTTT
len: 12
d_gene: -
v_gene: TRBV30
abundance: -
j_gene: TRBJ1-1

CDR3aa: CASSPSLAGSETQYF
CDR3nt: TGTGCCAGCTCACCATCCCTAGCGGGGTCCGAGACCCAGTACTTC
len: 15
d_gene: TRBD2
v_gene: TRBV18
abundance: -
j_gene: TRBJ2-5

CDR3aa: CASGGQGQRSNYGYTF
CDR3nt: TGTGCCAGTGGGGGGCAGGGACAGAGATCTAACTATGGCTACACCTTC
len: 16
d_gene: TRBD1
v_gene: TRBV19
abundance: few
j_gene: TRBJ1-2

CDR3aa: CASSKRQGRDKNIQYF
CDR3nt: TGTGCCAGCAGCAAGCGGCAGGGGAGGGACAAAAACATTCAGTACTTC
len: 16
d_gene: -
v_gene: TRBV13
abundance: -
j_gene: TRBJ2-4